This is a list of T cell receptor beta chains from one sample in a study of blood T cell repertoires in COVID-19. The protocol was immunoSEQ multiplex PCR, while the TCRdb copy is restricted to in-frame clones and leaves out a portion. Of 200,000 to 250,000 clones listed, 90% were seen once; the top ten hold around 0.87%. The sequencing input was PBMCs or T cells enriched from blood (not recorded which). The receptors here all came from a man aged 45-65 years who had been exposed to COVID-19. Both conserved end residues are part of each CDR3. Fields, in order: CDR3 DNA, CDR3 protein, J gene, V gene, clone size, D gene. The D gene is left open where the match is weak. Size is stated for part of the rows, as once, few or many counts, or as a class when the clone is expanded.

CDR3 DNA: TGTGCCACCAGCAGGTTAAGACAGAGCTCTGGAAACACCATATATTTT
CDR3 protein: CATSRLRQSSGNTIYF
J gene: TRBJ1-3
V gene: TRBV15
clone size: NA
D gene: NA

CDR3 DNA: TGTGCCAGCCTCAAAACAGGCCTCCGGAAAGCAATCACAGATACGCAGTATTTT
CDR3 protein: CASLKTGLRKAITDTQYF
J gene: TRBJ2-3
V gene: TRBV2
clone size: once
D gene: NA

CDR3 DNA: TGTGCCACCAGTGACCCGGGGATCAATCAGCCCCAGCATTTT
CDR3 protein: CATSDPGINQPQHF
J gene: TRBJ1-5
V gene: TRBV24-1
clone size: NA
D gene: NA

CDR3 DNA: TGTGCCAGCAGTAACCGGGGAGAGACCCAGTACTTC
CDR3 protein: CASSNRGETQYF
J gene: TRBJ2-5
V gene: TRBV2
clone size: NA
D gene: NA

CDR3 DNA: TGTGCCAGCAGCGTAGGCGGAGGGTTATACGAGCAGTACTTC
CDR3 protein: CASSVGGGLYEQYF
J gene: TRBJ2-7
V gene: TRBV9
clone size: NA
D gene: NA

CDR3 DNA: TGTGCCAGCAGTAGCGGCGGGAGGGCGTGGGAGACCCAGTACTTC
CDR3 protein: CASSSGGRAWETQYF
J gene: TRBJ2-5
V gene: TRBV28
clone size: once
D gene: TRBD2

CDR3 DNA: TGTGCCAGCAGACTCGGGGAGAACACTGAAGCTTTCTTT
CDR3 protein: CASRLGENTEAFF
J gene: TRBJ1-1
V gene: TRBV28
clone size: NA
D gene: NA

CDR3 DNA: TGTGCCATCAGTGAGACAGGGGGCGATGAAAAACTGTTTTTT
CDR3 protein: CAISETGGDEKLFF
J gene: TRBJ1-4
V gene: TRBV10-3
clone size: NA
D gene: TRBD1

CDR3 DNA: TGTGCCAGCAGCTTCCAGGGGGGTTCACCCCTCCACTTT
CDR3 protein: CASSFQGGSPLHF
J gene: TRBJ1-6
V gene: TRBV7-3
clone size: NA
D gene: TRBD1

CDR3 DNA: TGTGCCACCAGTGACCCCGGACAGGGGAAGTCATATGAGCAGTTCTTC
CDR3 protein: CATSDPGQGKSYEQFF
J gene: TRBJ2-1
V gene: TRBV24-1
clone size: NA
D gene: TRBD1

CDR3 DNA: TGCGCCAGCAGCCCGTACAGGGTTGAGACCCAGTACTTC
CDR3 protein: CASSPYRVETQYF
J gene: TRBJ2-5
V gene: TRBV5-1
clone size: NA
D gene: NA

CDR3 DNA: TGTGCCAGCAGCGACAGGGGATCAAACACTGAAGCTTTCTTT
CDR3 protein: CASSDRGSNTEAFF
J gene: TRBJ1-1
V gene: TRBV6-2/TRBV6-3
clone size: NA
D gene: TRBD1

CDR3 DNA: TGTGCCAGCAGTGGGGGGCTATCCGGAAACACCATATATTTT
CDR3 protein: CASSGGLSGNTIYF
J gene: TRBJ1-3
V gene: TRBV6-1
clone size: NA
D gene: NA

CDR3 DNA: TGTGCCAGCACCGTAAGCGGATTCACCTACAATGAGCAGTTCTTC
CDR3 protein: CASTVSGFTYNEQFF
J gene: TRBJ2-1
V gene: TRBV27
clone size: NA
D gene: NA

CDR3 DNA: TGCGCCAGCAGGCGAGGGACAGGGGAAGAGACCCAGTACTTC
CDR3 protein: CASRRGTGEETQYF
J gene: TRBJ2-5
V gene: TRBV5-1
clone size: NA
D gene: TRBD1

CDR3 DNA: TGTGCCAGCTCACCAGGGCAGGGGTGGGGCGAGCAGTACTTC
CDR3 protein: CASSPGQGWGEQYF
J gene: TRBJ2-7
V gene: TRBV18
clone size: once
D gene: NA

CDR3 DNA: TGTGCCAGCTCACCGCGGCGGAATAACTATGGCTACACCTTC
CDR3 protein: CASSPRRNNYGYTF
J gene: TRBJ1-2
V gene: TRBV18
clone size: NA
D gene: NA

CDR3 DNA: TGTGCCAGCAGCTTAGTCCGGACAGGGGCCAATTCCTACAATGAGCAGTTCTTC
CDR3 protein: CASSLVRTGANSYNEQFF
J gene: TRBJ2-1
V gene: TRBV11-2
clone size: NA
D gene: TRBD1

CDR3 DNA: TGCGCCAGCAGCTTGGCCGGGGGCAGGGGGTCATATGGCTACACCTTC
CDR3 protein: CASSLAGGRGSYGYTF
J gene: TRBJ1-2
V gene: TRBV5-1
clone size: NA
D gene: TRBD1

CDR3 DNA: TGTGCCAGCAGTTACGACAGGACAGAAGCTTTCTTT
CDR3 protein: CASSYDRTEAFF
J gene: TRBJ1-1
V gene: TRBV2
clone size: NA
D gene: NA

CDR3 DNA: TGTGCCAGCAGCTTCGTGTCGGATGGCTACACCTTC
CDR3 protein: CASSFVSDGYTF
J gene: TRBJ1-2
V gene: TRBV7-9
clone size: NA
D gene: NA

CDR3 DNA: TGTGCCAGCAGTGAATATGGGCAATCACCCCTCCACTTT
CDR3 protein: CASSEYGQSPLHF
J gene: TRBJ1-6
V gene: TRBV6-1
clone size: NA
D gene: NA

CDR3 DNA: TGTGCCAGCAGCTTAGCGCTAGCGTATATGTACAATGAGCAGTTCTTC
CDR3 protein: CASSLALAYMYNEQFF
J gene: TRBJ2-1
V gene: TRBV7-8
clone size: NA
D gene: NA

CDR3 DNA: TGTGCCAGCAGCTCAGTAGCGAGCTCCTACAATGAGCAGTTCTTC
CDR3 protein: CASSSVASSYNEQFF
J gene: TRBJ2-1
V gene: TRBV5-4
clone size: NA
D gene: NA

CDR3 DNA: TGCGCCAGCAGCTGGGGGACAGGGGATGAAAAACTGTTTTTT
CDR3 protein: CASSWGTGDEKLFF
J gene: TRBJ1-4
V gene: TRBV5-1
clone size: NA
D gene: TRBD1

CDR3 DNA: TGTGCCAGCAGCCAAGTATATAGCAATCAGCCCCAGCATTTT
CDR3 protein: CASSQVYSNQPQHF
J gene: TRBJ1-5
V gene: TRBV3-1/TRBV3-2
clone size: once
D gene: NA

CDR3 DNA: TGTGCCATCAAACTCACAGGGGGCTATTCTGAAGCTTTCTTT
CDR3 protein: CAIKLTGGYSEAFF
J gene: TRBJ1-1
V gene: TRBV10-3
clone size: NA
D gene: TRBD1

CDR3 DNA: TGCGCCAGCAGCACCGGGACTTCCTACAATGAGCAGTTCTTC
CDR3 protein: CASSTGTSYNEQFF
J gene: TRBJ2-1
V gene: TRBV5-1
clone size: NA
D gene: NA

CDR3 DNA: TGCAGTGGTTCATTCACTGAAGCTTTCTTT
CDR3 protein: CSGSFTEAFF
J gene: TRBJ1-1
V gene: TRBV20-1
clone size: NA
D gene: NA

CDR3 DNA: TGTGCCAGCTCACCCCCTCGGGACAGTGAAATGAACACTGAAGCTTTCTTT
CDR3 protein: CASSPPRDSEMNTEAFF
J gene: TRBJ1-1
V gene: TRBV18
clone size: NA
D gene: TRBD1

CDR3 DNA: TGTGCCAGCGAAACTGGGACAGGGGTAGCCAAAAACATTCAGTACTTC
CDR3 protein: CASETGTGVAKNIQYF
J gene: TRBJ2-4
V gene: TRBV28
clone size: NA
D gene: TRBD1

CDR3 DNA: TGTGCCAGCAGTTACCAAACGACAGGGCAGACTGAAGCTTTCTTT
CDR3 protein: CASSYQTTGQTEAFF
J gene: TRBJ1-1
V gene: TRBV6-5
clone size: NA
D gene: TRBD1

CDR3 DNA: TGTGCCAGCAGTTACCACGCAGGAAGCCAAGAGACCCAGTACTTC
CDR3 protein: CASSYHAGSQETQYF
J gene: TRBJ2-5
V gene: TRBV6-5
clone size: NA
D gene: NA

CDR3 DNA: TGCGCCAGCAGCTGGGGACTAGCGGGAGGGGGCTCCTACAATGAGCAGTTCTTC
CDR3 protein: CASSWGLAGGGSYNEQFF
J gene: TRBJ2-1
V gene: TRBV5-1
clone size: NA
D gene: TRBD2

CDR3 DNA: TGTGCCAGCAGCTTAGACAGGGGCTCTGCAACTAATGAAAAACTGTTTTTT
CDR3 protein: CASSLDRGSATNEKLFF
J gene: TRBJ1-4
V gene: TRBV7-9
clone size: NA
D gene: TRBD1

CDR3 DNA: TGTGCCAGCAGCTTAGGCGGTAGCGGGAAGCAAAATGAGCAGTTCTTC
CDR3 protein: CASSLGGSGKQNEQFF
J gene: TRBJ2-1
V gene: TRBV7-3
clone size: few
D gene: TRBD2

CDR3 DNA: TGTGCCAGCAGTTTATTCACCGACATGGCCACTGAAGCTTTCTTT
CDR3 protein: CASSLFTDMATEAFF
J gene: TRBJ1-1
V gene: TRBV27
clone size: NA
D gene: NA

CDR3 DNA: TGTGCCAGCAGGCAGAACAGGGTTGGGACTGAAGCTTTCTTT
CDR3 protein: CASRQNRVGTEAFF
J gene: TRBJ1-1
V gene: TRBV6-5
clone size: few
D gene: NA

CDR3 DNA: TGTGCCAGCAGATCTCAGGAGGGAAGTCCCACAGATACGCAGTATTTT
CDR3 protein: CASRSQEGSPTDTQYF
J gene: TRBJ2-3
V gene: TRBV3-1/TRBV3-2
clone size: NA
D gene: NA

CDR3 DNA: TGTGCCACAACCGACAGGGGCGCCTCACCCCTCCACTTT
CDR3 protein: CATTDRGASPLHF
J gene: TRBJ1-6
V gene: TRBV6-5
clone size: NA
D gene: TRBD1

CDR3 DNA: TGCGCCAGCAGCTTAGCCACTAATGAAAAACTGTTTTTT
CDR3 protein: CASSLATNEKLFF
J gene: TRBJ1-4
V gene: TRBV5-1
clone size: NA
D gene: NA

CDR3 DNA: TGTGCCAGCAGCCAAGGGCAAGCGGGGGGGCAAGAGACCCAGTACTTC
CDR3 protein: CASSQGQAGGQETQYF
J gene: TRBJ2-5
V gene: TRBV4-2
clone size: once
D gene: TRBD2

CDR3 DNA: TGTGCCAGCAGCTCACGGACTAGCGGGAGTCTTTCCGGGGAGCTGTTTTTT
CDR3 protein: CASSSRTSGSLSGELFF
J gene: TRBJ2-2
V gene: TRBV9
clone size: NA
D gene: TRBD2

CDR3 DNA: TGTGCCAGCAGCGTAGGGGGGCGGAACTTTAATGAAAAACTGTTTTTT
CDR3 protein: CASSVGGRNFNEKLFF
J gene: TRBJ1-4
V gene: TRBV9
clone size: NA
D gene: NA

CDR3 DNA: TGCGCCAGCAGCCAAGAGGATAGCAATCAGCCCCAGCATTTT
CDR3 protein: CASSQEDSNQPQHF
J gene: TRBJ1-5
V gene: TRBV5-1
clone size: NA
D gene: NA

CDR3 DNA: TGTGCCAGCAGGGGTACAGGGGGCGTTGGTCTGATCAACACTGAAGCTTTCTTT
CDR3 protein: CASRGTGGVGLINTEAFF
J gene: TRBJ1-1
V gene: TRBV28
clone size: NA
D gene: TRBD1

CDR3 DNA: TGTGCCAGCAGCTGGTTTACCTCGGAGGGTGAAGCTTTCTTT
CDR3 protein: CASSWFTSEGEAFF
J gene: TRBJ1-1
V gene: TRBV5-5
clone size: once
D gene: NA

CDR3 DNA: TGTGCCAGCTCACCACCGGGGGGATTAAATGAAAAACTGTTTTTT
CDR3 protein: CASSPPGGLNEKLFF
J gene: TRBJ1-4
V gene: TRBV18
clone size: NA
D gene: NA

CDR3 DNA: TGTGCCAGCAGCTTATCCTACGGGGGGGCGGGCACTGAAGCTTTCTTT
CDR3 protein: CASSLSYGGAGTEAFF
J gene: TRBJ1-1
V gene: TRBV11-2
clone size: NA
D gene: NA

CDR3 DNA: TGTGCCAGCAGCCGAGACAAGGCCGGGGAGCTGTTTTTT
CDR3 protein: CASSRDKAGELFF
J gene: TRBJ2-2
V gene: TRBV7-6
clone size: NA
D gene: NA

CDR3 DNA: TGTGCCATCAGTGCTACTGGAAACACCATATATTTT
CDR3 protein: CAISATGNTIYF
J gene: TRBJ1-3
V gene: TRBV10-3
clone size: NA
D gene: NA

CDR3 DNA: TGTGCCAGCAGTTTACGACAGGACTACAATGAGCAGTTCTTC
CDR3 protein: CASSLRQDYNEQFF
J gene: TRBJ2-1
V gene: TRBV28
clone size: NA
D gene: NA